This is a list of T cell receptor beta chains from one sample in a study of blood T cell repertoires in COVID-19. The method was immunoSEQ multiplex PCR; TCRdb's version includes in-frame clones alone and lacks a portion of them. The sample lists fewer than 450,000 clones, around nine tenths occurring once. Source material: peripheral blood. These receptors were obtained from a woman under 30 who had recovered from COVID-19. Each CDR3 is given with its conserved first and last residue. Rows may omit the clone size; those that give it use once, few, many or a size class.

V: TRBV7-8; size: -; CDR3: CASSLAWTEETQYF
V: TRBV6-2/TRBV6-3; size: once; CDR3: CASSYGERESTDTQYF
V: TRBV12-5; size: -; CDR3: CASGLVQSPGELFF
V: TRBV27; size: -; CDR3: CASSLSSRRREARETQYF
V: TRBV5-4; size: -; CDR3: CASRLRRELEQETQYF
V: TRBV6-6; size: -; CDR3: CASSSGTKNIQYF
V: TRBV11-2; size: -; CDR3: CASSSPRGKSYNEQFF
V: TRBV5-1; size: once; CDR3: CASSLDSGEDSYNEQFF
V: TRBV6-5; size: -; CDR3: CASSYSGQGIYTF
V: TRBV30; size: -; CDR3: CAWSPVIRDIQYF
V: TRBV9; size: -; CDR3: CASSVGGGTSGRAIFNEQFF
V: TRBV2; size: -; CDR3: CASSELGEGITEAFF
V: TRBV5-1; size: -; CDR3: CASSLLGTGEETQYF